The 8 T cell receptor beta chains below were found in one sample sequenced in a study of cytomegalovirus exposure and HLA in healthy donors. Primers included in the PCR were 60 Vbeta and 13 Jbeta primers. Profiling relied on immunoSEQ multiplex PCR, and the TCRdb table lists in-frame clones only, not all of them. The sample table sets out 150,000 to 200,000 clones. Input material: PBMCs. These receptors were collected from a man aged 25 to 40 in good health and CMV-seronegative.

This sequence joins TRBV7-6 and TRBJ1-4; TRBD1 is a possible D gene (5 bases). The CDR3 contains 17 residues. Trimming pared 2 bases from V and 4 bases from J, leaving 17 bases between. The germline V gene encodes CDR1 SGHVS and CDR2 FNYEAQ. The CDR3 DNA reads TGTGCCAGCAGCTTATTAGAGTTTGGGGGGATTAATGAAAAACTGTTTTTT. Residues: CASSLLEFGGINEKLFF.

The chain links TRBV4-2 to TRBJ2-2; 8 nucleotides line up with TRBD2. The V and J ends lost 0 bases and 7 bases, in that order; junction bases with no gene match: 7. The V gene's germline CDR1 is LGHNA and CDR2 YNFKEQ. CDR3 size: 16 residues. The CDR3 is CASSQEPGGGGGELFF. The CDR3 coding sequence is TGTGCCAGCAGCCAAGAACCCGGGGGGGGAGGCGGGGAGCTGTTTTTT.

DNA for the CDR3: TGTGCCAGCAGCTTTTCGTCCAGGGATACGAACGTCGCGGAAAAACTGTTTTTT. This sequence encodes CASSFSSRDTNVAEKLFF. The chain has TRBV7-6 and TRBJ1-4; tentatively, D is TRBD1 (5 bases). V dropped 3 bases and J dropped 8 bases, with 25 bases sitting between them. The length of the CDR3 is 18 residues. Germline CDR1 and CDR2: SGHVS and FNYEAQ.

V is TRBV5-1 and J is TRBJ2-5; TRBD1 is a possible D gene (5 bases). The CDR3 consists of 14 residues. CDR1 and CDR2 from the germline V gene are SGHRS and YFSETQ. V lost 2 bases to trimming and J lost 5 bases, with 13 bases between them. The CDR3 protein is CASSFSRGGETQYF. The CDR3 DNA follows: TGCGCCAGCAGCTTCAGTAGGGGTGGTGAGACCCAGTACTTC.

This chain connects TRBV7-9 to TRBJ1-1; TRBD1 agrees at 7 bases. Per the germline V gene, CDR1 is SEHNR and CDR2 is FQNEAQ (reference sequence). After removal of 5 bases from V and 1 base from J, the junction contained 4 bases not matched to a gene. The CDR3 is 14 residues long. Here the CDR3 DNA reads TGTGCCAGCAGCATGGGACAGTCGAACACTGAAGCTTTCTTT. Its protein product is CASSMGQSNTEAFF. Full variable domain (missing parts from reference TRBV7-9 and TRBJ1-1): DTGVSQNPRHKITKRGQNVTFRCDPISEHNRLYWYRQTLGQGPEFLTYFQNEAQLEKSRLLSDRFSAERPKGSFSTLEIQRTEQGDSAMYLCASSMGQSNTEAFFGQGTRLTVV.

The chain joins TRBV4-2 to TRBJ2-5, with 8 positions matching TRBD1. The CDR3 loop spans 15 amino acids. Trimming cost V 3 bases and J 1 base; bases outside gene matches: 4. Germline V gene sequence: CDR1 LGHNA, CDR2 YNFKEQ. The CDR3: CASSHEQGGQETQYF. The CDR3 DNA reads as TGTGCCAGCAGCCATGAACAGGGGGGCCAAGAGACCCAGTACTTC.

The V gene is TRBV10-3, the J gene TRBJ1-5; TRBD1 is a possible D gene (6 bases). The CDR3 has 12 amino acids. The V end was cut by 3 bases, the J end by 11 bases, with 11 bases between. Germline CDR1 and CDR2: ENHRY and SYGVKD. The CDR3 reads CAISDRGKAQHF. For the CDR3, the DNA is TGTGCCATCAGTGACAGGGGAAAGGCCCAGCATTTT.

The gene calls are TRBV7-7 and TRBJ2-2; the match to TRBD1 covers 9 bases. V lost 1 base, J lost 4 bases, and 4 bases stayed unmatched. Germline assignment: CDR1 SSHAT and CDR2 FNYEAQ (reference sequence). The CDR3 extends over 16 amino acids. The CDR3 nucleotides read TGTGCCAGCAGCTTAGAGGGACAGGGCGGCACCGGGGAGCTGTTTTTT. Translated, it gives CASSLEGQGGTGELFF.